The 8 T cell receptor beta chains presented below share a single source sample, sequenced in a study of blood T cell repertoires in COVID-19. Sequenced by immunoSEQ multiplex PCR; TCRdb stores in-frame clones only, minus some. This table has about 270,000 clones, about 85% appearing once. Source material: peripheral blood. These receptors all stem from a woman in her forties or fifties with active or convalescent COVID-19.

This chain links TRBV19 with TRBJ1-1; 9 nucleotides match TRBD1. The CDR3 sequence is 16 residues long. J lost 3 bases, V lost 5 bases, and 10 bases had no gene match. CDR1 is LNHDA, CDR2 SQIVND, per germline (reference sequence). The CDR3 DNA follows: TGTGCCAGTAGTCCTCACTACAGGGGGCCGGACACTGAAGCTTTCTTT. Amino acid sequence: CASSPHYRGPDTEAFF.

V is TRBV7-9 and J is TRBJ2-7; 7 bases are a match to TRBD2. The CDR3 has 14 residues. Unmatched junction bases numbered 5, after V lost 4 bases and J lost 2 bases. Germline V gene data show CDR1 as SEHNR and CDR2 as FQNEAQ (reference sequence). As DNA, the CDR3 is TGTGCCAGCAGCTCTAGCGGTTTGGCCTACGAGCAGTACTTC. Protein: CASSSSGLAYEQYF.

The V call is TRBV7-3, the J call TRBJ2-1; 12 nucleotides match TRBD1. Trimming cost V 4 bases and J 4 bases; bases outside gene matches: 2. This CDR3 has 15 amino acids. The germline gives CDR1 SGHTA, CDR2 FQGTGA. In DNA form, the CDR3 reads TGTGCCAGCAGCTCGGGACAGGGGGCTTACAATGAGCAGTTCTTC. It translates to CASSSGQGAYNEQFF.

This chain connects TRBV5-1 to TRBJ2-7; tentative D call: TRBD1 (6 bases). CDR3 size: 14 residues. In germline, CDR1 is SGHRS, CDR2 YFSETQ. Trimming removed 4 bases from V and 2 bases from J, with 13 bases in between. The CDR3 DNA reads TGCGCCAGCAGCGTAGACAGGATTCCCTACGAGCAGTACTTC. The encoded protein is CASSVDRIPYEQYF.

This clone was observed a single time. This rearrangement joins TRBV4-2 to TRBJ1-1, with a possible D match to TRBD1 (5 bases). Germline V gene data show CDR1 as LGHNA and CDR2 as YNFKEQ. V lost 0 bases and J lost 4, with 18 bases in between. The CDR3 covers 17 residues. The CDR3 region is CASSQDRGGKGGTEAFF. The CDR3 DNA reads as TGTGCCAGCAGCCAAGATCGTGGGGGGAAAGGAGGCACTGAAGCTTTCTTT.

The chain joins TRBV28 to TRBJ2-3, with a weak D call TRBD1 (6 bases). Trimming stripped 7 bases from V and 1 base from J, with 15 bases between. The CDR3 length is 15 residues. Germline V gives CDR1 MDHEN, CDR2 SYDVKM. CDR3 nucleotides: TGTGCCAGCACCGAGACAGGCCTCGGCACAGATACGCAGTATTTT. Amino acids: CASTETGLGTDTQYF.

Only a few counts were recorded for this clone. The chain joins TRBV30 to TRBJ1-6; 12 bases are a match to TRBD1. Germline loops: CDR1 GTSNPN, CDR2 SVGIG (reference sequence). The CDR3 has 15 residues. V shed 1 base, J shed 10 bases, and the junction held 5 bases outside the gene matches. The CDR3 nucleotides read TGTGCCTGGAGTGATGGGACAGGGGGCAGATCACCCCTCCACTTT. Translating it yields CAWSDGTGGRSPLHF.

The chain combines TRBV14 with TRBJ1-1, with D hard to call. This CDR3 is 14 amino acids long. Germline assignment: CDR1 SGHDN and CDR2 FVKESK. Trimming pared 3 bases from V and 1 base from J, leaving 9 bases between. Here the CDR3 DNA reads TGTGCCAGCAGCCACCGCGGCCAGAACACTGAAGCTTTCTTT. It is translated as CASSHRGQNTEAFF.